This TCR beta chain was sequenced during a study of T cell repertoires in cytomegalovirus infection. Study-wide context: Peptides in the study included HLA-C-restricted and HLA-B-restricted CMV epitopes. Public signatures in TCR beta pointed to CMV infection and matching HLA type. Findings and caveats of the study: The response measured ex vivo was dominated by TCR beta clonotypes (HLA-C-restricted and CMV-specific). Cumulated frequencies of public TCR beta families served to identify carriers of CMV plus the relevant HLA.

TCRdb redid the calling of the reads with MiXCR, one entry per CDR3 protein. In the table there are around 900,000 distinct CDR3 sequences, approximately 33% of which are singletons. Per germline, CDR1 MNHNY and CDR2 SVGAGI (reference sequence). The CDR3 length is 14 residues. V was trimmed by 5 bases and J by 0 bases, leaving 8 bases between them. This clonotype was counted between two and nine times. What it recognizes is unknown. The sequence was obtained from a human donor in good health (CMV status not recorded). Some clones in this sample may be carry-over from other donors' samples. This specimen consisted of cultured CD8+ T cells from PBMCs, obtained from culture after CMV antigen stimulation. The V gene is TRBV6-6, the J gene TRBJ1-5, with D unresolved. The CDR3 protein is CASSGRNSNQPQHF. The CDR3 region has the DNA TGTGCCAGCAGTGGCAGGAATAGCAATCAGCCCCAGCATTTT.